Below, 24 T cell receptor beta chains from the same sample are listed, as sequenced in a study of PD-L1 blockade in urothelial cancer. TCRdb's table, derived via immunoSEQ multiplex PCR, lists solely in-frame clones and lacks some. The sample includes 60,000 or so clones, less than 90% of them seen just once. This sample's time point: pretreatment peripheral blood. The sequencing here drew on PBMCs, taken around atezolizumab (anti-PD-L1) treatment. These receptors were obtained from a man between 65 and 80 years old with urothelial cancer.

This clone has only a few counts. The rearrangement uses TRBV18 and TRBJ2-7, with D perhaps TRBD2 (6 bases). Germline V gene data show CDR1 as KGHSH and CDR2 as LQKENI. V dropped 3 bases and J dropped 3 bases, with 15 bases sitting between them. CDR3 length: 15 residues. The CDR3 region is CASSPPGGAGYEQYF. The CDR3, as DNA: TGTGCCAGCTCACCGCCGGGCGGGGCGGGCTACGAGCAGTACTTC.

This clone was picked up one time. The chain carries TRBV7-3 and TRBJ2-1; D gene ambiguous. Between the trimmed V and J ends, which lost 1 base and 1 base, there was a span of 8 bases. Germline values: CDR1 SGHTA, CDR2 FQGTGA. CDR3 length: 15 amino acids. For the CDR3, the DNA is TGTGCCAGCAGCTTAAGGCTGGCTTCCTACAATGAGCAGTTCTTC. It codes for CASSLRLASYNEQFF.

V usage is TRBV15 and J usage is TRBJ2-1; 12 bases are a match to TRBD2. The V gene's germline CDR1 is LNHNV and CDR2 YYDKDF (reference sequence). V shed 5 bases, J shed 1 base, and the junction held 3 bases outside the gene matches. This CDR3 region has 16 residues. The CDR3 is CATSGGTSGSYNEQFF. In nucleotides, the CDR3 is TGTGCCACCAGCGGAGGGACTAGCGGGTCCTACAATGAGCAGTTCTTC.

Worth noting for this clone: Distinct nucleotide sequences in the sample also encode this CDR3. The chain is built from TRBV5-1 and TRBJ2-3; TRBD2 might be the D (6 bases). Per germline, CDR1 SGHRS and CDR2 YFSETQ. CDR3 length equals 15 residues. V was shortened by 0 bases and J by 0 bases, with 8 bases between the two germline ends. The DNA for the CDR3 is TGCGCCAGCAGCTTGGGGCGGGGCAGCACAGATACGCAGTATTTT. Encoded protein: CASSLGRGSTDTQYF.

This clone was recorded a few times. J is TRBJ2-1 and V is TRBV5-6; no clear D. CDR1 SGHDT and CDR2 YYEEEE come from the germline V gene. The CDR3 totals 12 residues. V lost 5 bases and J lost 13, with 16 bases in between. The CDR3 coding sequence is TGTGCCAGCAGTCAAGAAGAGGCGATCCAGTTCTTC. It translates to CASSQEEAIQFF.

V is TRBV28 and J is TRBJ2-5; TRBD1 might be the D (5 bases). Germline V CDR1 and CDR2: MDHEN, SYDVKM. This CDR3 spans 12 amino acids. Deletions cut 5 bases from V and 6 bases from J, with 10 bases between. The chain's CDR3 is CASSRRAKTQYF. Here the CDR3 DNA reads TGTGCCAGCAGTCGCAGGGCCAAGACCCAGTACTTC.

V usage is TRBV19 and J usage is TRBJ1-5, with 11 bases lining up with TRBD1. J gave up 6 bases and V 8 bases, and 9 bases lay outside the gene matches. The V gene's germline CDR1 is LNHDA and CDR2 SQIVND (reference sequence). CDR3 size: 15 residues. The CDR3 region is CASGQGANRVQPQHF. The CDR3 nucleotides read TGTGCCAGTGGACAGGGGGCGAATCGGGTTCAGCCCCAGCATTTT. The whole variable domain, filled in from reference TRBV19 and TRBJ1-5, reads DGGITQSPKYLFRKEGQNVTLSCEQNLNHDAMYWYRQDPGQGLRLIYYSQIVNDFQKGDIAEGYSVSREKKESFPLTVTSAQKNPTAFYLCASGQGANRVQPQHFGDGTRLSIL.

CDR3 coding DNA: TGTGCCAGCAGCTTAGCCCGGGGATTGCCCGGAAACACCATATATTTT. Translating it yields CASSLARGLPGNTIYF. The chain uses TRBV7-9 and TRBJ1-3; D is unresolved. The CDR3 extends over 16 amino acids. Germline CDR1 reads SEHNR; CDR2 reads FQNEAQ (reference sequence). Trimming pared 0 bases from V and 4 bases from J, leaving 13 bases between.

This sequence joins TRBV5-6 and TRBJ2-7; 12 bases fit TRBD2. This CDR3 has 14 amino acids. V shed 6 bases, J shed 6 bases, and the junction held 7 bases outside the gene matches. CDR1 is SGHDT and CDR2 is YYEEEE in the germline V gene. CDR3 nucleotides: TGTGCCAGCACCGTGACTAGCGGGAGACCCGAGCAGTACTTC. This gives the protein CASTVTSGRPEQYF.

The CDR3 DNA sequence: TGTGCCAGCAGTAGTACGGGGACTGAAGCTTTCTTT. Protein product: CASSSTGTEAFF. The chain is built from TRBV25-1 and TRBJ1-1; the D is unclear. V was pared by 5 bases and J by 5 bases, with 9 bases between. The germline CDR1 and CDR2 sequences are MGHDK and SYGVNS. The CDR3 loop spans 12 amino acids.

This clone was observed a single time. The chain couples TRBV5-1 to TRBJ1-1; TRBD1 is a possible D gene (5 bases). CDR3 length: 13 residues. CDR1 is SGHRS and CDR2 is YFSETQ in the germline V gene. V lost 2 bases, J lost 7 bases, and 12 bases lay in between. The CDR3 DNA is TGCGCCAGCAGCTTCAGTTCGGGGGGTGAAGCTTTCTTT. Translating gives CASSFSSGGEAFF.

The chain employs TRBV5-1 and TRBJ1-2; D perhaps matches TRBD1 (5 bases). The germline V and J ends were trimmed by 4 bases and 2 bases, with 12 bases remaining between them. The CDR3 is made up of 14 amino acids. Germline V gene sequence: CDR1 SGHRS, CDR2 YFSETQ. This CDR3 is CASSVDTGNYGYTF. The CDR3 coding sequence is TGCGCCAGCAGCGTGGACACAGGAAACTATGGCTACACCTTC.

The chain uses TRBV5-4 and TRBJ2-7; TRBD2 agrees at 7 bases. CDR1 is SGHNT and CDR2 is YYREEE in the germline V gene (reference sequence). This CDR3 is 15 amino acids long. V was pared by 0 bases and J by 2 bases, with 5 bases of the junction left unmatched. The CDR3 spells CASSLGSGVAYEQYF. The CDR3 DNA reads TGTGCCAGCAGCTTGGGAAGCGGGGTAGCCTACGAGCAGTACTTC. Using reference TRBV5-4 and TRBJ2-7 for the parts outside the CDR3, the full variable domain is ETGVTQSPTHLIKTRGQQVTLRCSSQSGHNTVSWYQQALGQGPQFIFQYYREEENGRGNFPPRFSGLQFPNYSSELNVNALELDDSALYLCASSLGSGVAYEQYFGPGTRLTVT.

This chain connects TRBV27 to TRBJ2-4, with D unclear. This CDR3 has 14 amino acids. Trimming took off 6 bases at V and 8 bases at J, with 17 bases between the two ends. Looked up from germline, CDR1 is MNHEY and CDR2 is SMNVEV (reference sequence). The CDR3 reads CASSITRFADIQYF. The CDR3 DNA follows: TGTGCCAGCAGCATTACACGATTCGCGGACATTCAGTACTTC.

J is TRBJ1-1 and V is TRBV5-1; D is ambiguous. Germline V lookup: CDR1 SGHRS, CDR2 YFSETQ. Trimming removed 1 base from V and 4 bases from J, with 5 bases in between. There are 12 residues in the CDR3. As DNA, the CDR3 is TGCGCCAGCAGCTTGACGGGCACTGAAGCTTTCTTT. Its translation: CASSLTGTEAFF. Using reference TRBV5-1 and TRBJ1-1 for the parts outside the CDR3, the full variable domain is KAGVTQTPRYLIKTRGQQVTLSCSPISGHRSVSWYQQTPGQGLQFLFEYFSETQRNKGNFPGRFSGRQFSNSRSEMNVSTLELGDSALYLCASSLTGTEAFFGQGTRLTVV.

The CDR3 region is CASSLGGQSTDTQYF. The CDR3 DNA reads as TGCGCCAGCAGCTTGGGGGGACAGAGCACAGATACGCAGTATTTT. The chain joins TRBV5-1 to TRBJ2-3, with 7 bases that match TRBD1. V shed 0 bases, J shed 0 bases, and the junction held 1 base outside the gene matches. The CDR3 runs 15 residues. CDR1 is SGHRS and CDR2 is YFSETQ in the germline V gene.

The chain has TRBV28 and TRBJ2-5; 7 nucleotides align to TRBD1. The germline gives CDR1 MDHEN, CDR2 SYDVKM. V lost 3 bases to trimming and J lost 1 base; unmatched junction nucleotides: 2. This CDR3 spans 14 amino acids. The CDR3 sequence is CASSFSGGQETQYF. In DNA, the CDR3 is TGTGCCAGCAGTTTCTCAGGGGGCCAAGAGACCCAGTACTTC. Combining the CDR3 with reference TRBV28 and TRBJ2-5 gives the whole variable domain DVKVTQSSRYLVKRTGEKVFLECVQDMDHENMFWYRQDPGLGLRLIYFSYDVKMKEKGDIPEGYSVSREKKERFSLILESASTNQTSMYLCASSFSGGQETQYFGPGTRLLVL.

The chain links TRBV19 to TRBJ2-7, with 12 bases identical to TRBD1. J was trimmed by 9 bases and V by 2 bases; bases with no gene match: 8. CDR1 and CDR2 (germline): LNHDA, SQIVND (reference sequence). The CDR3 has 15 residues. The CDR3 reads CASSIRGGQGARQYF. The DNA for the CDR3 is TGTGCCAGTAGTATACGTGGGGGACAGGGGGCCAGGCAGTACTTC.

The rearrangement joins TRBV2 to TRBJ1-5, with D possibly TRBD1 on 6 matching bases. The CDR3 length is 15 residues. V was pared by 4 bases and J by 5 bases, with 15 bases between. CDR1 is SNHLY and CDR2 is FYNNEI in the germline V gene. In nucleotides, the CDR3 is TGTGCCAGCAGTGTATGGGCAGGGGTAGATCAGCCCCAGCATTTT. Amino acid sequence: CASSVWAGVDQPQHF.

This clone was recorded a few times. As DNA, the CDR3 is TGTGCCAGCAGCCCGCCGGGACAGGGGATCGGTGAGCAGTTCTTC. The encoded protein is CASSPPGQGIGEQFF. The chain employs TRBV28 and TRBJ2-1, with 10 bases that match TRBD1. CDR3 length: 15 amino acids. V shed 6 bases, J shed 9 bases, and the junction held 11 bases outside the gene matches. Germline V gene data show CDR1 as MDHEN and CDR2 as SYDVKM.

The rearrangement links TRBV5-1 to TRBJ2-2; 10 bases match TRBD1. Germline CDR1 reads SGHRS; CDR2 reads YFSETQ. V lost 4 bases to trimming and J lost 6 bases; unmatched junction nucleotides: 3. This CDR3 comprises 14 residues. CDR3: CASSPGTGAGELFF. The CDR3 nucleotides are TGCGCCAGCAGCCCGGGGACAGGGGCCGGGGAGCTGTTTTTT.

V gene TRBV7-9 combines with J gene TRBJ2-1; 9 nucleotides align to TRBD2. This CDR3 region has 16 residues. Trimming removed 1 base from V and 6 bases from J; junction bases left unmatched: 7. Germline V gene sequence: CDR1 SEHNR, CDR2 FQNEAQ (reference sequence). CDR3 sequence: CASSLGGGTSSNEQFF. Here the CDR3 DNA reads TGTGCCAGCAGCTTAGGTGGCGGGACTAGCTCCAATGAGCAGTTCTTC.

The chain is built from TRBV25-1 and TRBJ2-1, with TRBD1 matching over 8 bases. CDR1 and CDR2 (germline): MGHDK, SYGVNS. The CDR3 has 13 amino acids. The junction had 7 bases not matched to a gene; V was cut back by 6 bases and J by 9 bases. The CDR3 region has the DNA TGTGCCAGCAGGGGGCAGGGGGCGGTTGAGCAGTTCTTC. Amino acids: CASRGQGAVEQFF.

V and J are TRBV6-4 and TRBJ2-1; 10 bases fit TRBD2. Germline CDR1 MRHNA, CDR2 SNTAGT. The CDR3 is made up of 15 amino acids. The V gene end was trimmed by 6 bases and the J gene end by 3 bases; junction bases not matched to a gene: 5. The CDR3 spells CASSPLAGDYNEQFF. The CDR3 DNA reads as TGTGCCAGCAGCCCCCTAGCGGGAGACTACAATGAGCAGTTCTTC.